This TCR beta chain is drawn from a study of blood T cell repertoires in COVID-19. The germline CDR1 and CDR2 sequences are MNHEY and SMNVEV (reference sequence). The ends lost 5 bases at V and 5 bases at J; junction bases unmatched: 10. The CDR3 consists of 16 residues. Only in-frame clones appear in the TCRdb table, and some are missing; sequencing was by immunoSEQ multiplex PCR. This sample has about 170,000 clones, with approximately 90% found just once. Sequences were obtained from peripheral blood. The chain links TRBV27 to TRBJ2-1; 9 bases map to TRBD2. The receptor comes from a young man with COVID-19, enrolled during active disease. The CDR3 DNA reads as TGTGCCAGCAGTAACCCGGGACTAGCTCCCCACAATGAGCAGTTCTTC. Translating it yields CASSNPGLAPHNEQFF.